These 23 T cell receptor beta chains were sequenced from one sample in a study of OX40 agonist ivuxolimab in advanced cancers. TCRdb's copy holds only in-frame clones and misses some; the assay was immunoSEQ multiplex PCR. The sample yields some 150,000 clones, approximately 94% seen once. The sample here was CD4+ or CD8+ T cells sorted from blood, taken in a trial of the OX40 agonist ivuxolimab. The receptors were sampled from an adult with an advanced solid tumor such as melanoma, head and neck, liver or kidney cancer.

The rearrangement joins TRBV5-1 to TRBJ1-1; 9 positions match TRBD1. The junction had 8 bases not matched to a gene; V was cut back by 2 bases and J by 3 bases. The CDR3 totals 16 residues. Germline V gives CDR1 SGHRS, CDR2 YFSETQ. In DNA, the CDR3 is TGCGCCAGCAGCTTAAACAGGGGGCTAAGGGACACTGAAGCTTTCTTT. This codes for CASSLNRGLRDTEAFF.

This chain uses TRBV18 with TRBJ2-7; 10 bases map to TRBD2. Per germline, CDR1 KGHSH and CDR2 LQKENI. The V segment lost 2 bases and the J segment 3 bases; nucleotides outside the gene matches: 7. CDR3 length: 16 amino acids. DNA of the CDR3: TGTGCCAGCTCACCAGGCGGGACTAGCGTTCACTACGAGCAGTACTTC. Translating gives CASSPGGTSVHYEQYF.

The V gene is TRBV28, the J gene TRBJ2-1; 10 nucleotides match TRBD2. The trim removed 6 bases at V and 9 bases at J, leaving 11 bases unmatched. CDR1 and CDR2 (germline): MDHEN, SYDVKM. The CDR3 runs 15 residues. CDR3 coding DNA: TGTGCCAGCAGGGCGGGACTAGCGTGGGGTGGTGAGCAGTTCTTC. It codes for CASRAGLAWGGEQFF.

This rearrangement joins TRBV6-6 to TRBJ2-7; the match to TRBD1 covers 9 bases. The CDR3 extends over 15 amino acids. CDR1 is MNHNY and CDR2 is SVGAGI in the germline V gene (reference sequence). Trimming cost V 2 bases and J 2 bases; bases outside gene matches: 4. CDR3: CASSYRGQGTYEQYF. In DNA form, the CDR3 reads TGTGCCAGCAGTTACCGAGGACAGGGGACCTACGAGCAGTACTTC.

The J gene is TRBJ2-7, the V gene TRBV6-5; D assignment may be TRBD1 or TRBD2 (5 bases each). The CDR3 has 14 amino acids. V was clipped by 6 bases and J by 2 bases, with 14 bases between them. From germline, CDR1 is MNHEY and CDR2 SVGAGI. The CDR3 sequence is CASRPPGTTYEQYF. The CDR3 DNA sequence: TGTGCCAGCAGACCCCCCGGGACGACCTACGAGCAGTACTTC.

This chain uses TRBV5-6 with TRBJ2-3; 11 bases map to TRBD1. Per the germline V gene, CDR1 is SGHDT and CDR2 is YYEEEE. V lost 0 bases and J lost 4; bases outside the gene matches: 4. This CDR3 spans 16 amino acids. The CDR3 protein is CASSLAWTGGPDTQYF. The CDR3 DNA sequence: TGTGCCAGCAGCTTGGCTTGGACAGGGGGCCCAGATACGCAGTATTTT.

The chain carries TRBV5-1 and TRBJ2-1; TRBD1 matches at 8 bases. The J segment lost 9 bases and the V segment lost 4 bases, leaving 12 bases of the junction unmatched. Germline CDR1 SGHRS, CDR2 YFSETQ. The CDR3 contains 15 residues. The CDR3 loop reads CASSPPGQVQGEQFF. The CDR3 region has the DNA TGCGCCAGCAGCCCGCCGGGACAGGTGCAAGGTGAGCAGTTCTTC.

On this clone: At one end, the junction sequence differs from germline, possibly due to a read error. V is TRBV6-5 and J is TRBJ1-2; the D is unclear. The CDR3 length is 12 residues. CDR1 and CDR2 (germline): MNHEY, SVGAGI. The CDR3 sequence: CASSSLDSLQAF. The CDR3 DNA reads TGTGCCAGCAGCTCCCTGGACTCTCTGCAAGCCTTC.

V is TRBV9 and J is TRBJ2-1, with 9 bases identical to TRBD2. The V gene's germline CDR1 is SGDLS and CDR2 YYNGEE. The CDR3 has 16 residues. J gave up 5 bases and V 1 base, and 7 bases lay outside the gene matches. The CDR3 nucleotides are TGTGCCAGCAGCGTACAACCGGGACTAGCAAACAATGAGCAGTTCTTC. It encodes CASSVQPGLANNEQFF.

This clone appeared once. The chain carries TRBV15 and TRBJ1-2; D not certain. CDR1 is LNHNV and CDR2 is YYDKDF in the germline V gene (reference sequence). This CDR3 has 14 residues. Trimming took off 3 bases at V and 0 bases at J, with 8 bases between the two ends. The CDR3, as DNA: TGTGCCACCAGCAGCCAGATTTCTAACTATGGCTACACCTTC. This encodes CATSSQISNYGYTF.

This clone was seen just once. The V gene is TRBV15, the J gene TRBJ2-5; D not certain. CDR3 size: 12 residues. The V gene lost 2 bases and the J gene lost 2 bases, with 3 bases spanning the gap. CDR1 and CDR2 from the germline V gene are LNHNV and YYDKDF (reference sequence). The CDR3 is CATSRRQETQYF. As DNA, the CDR3 is TGTGCCACCAGCAGACGTCAAGAGACCCAGTACTTC.

The gene calls are TRBV15 and TRBJ1-1; a weak D match, TRBD1 (5 bases). CDR3 length equals 15 residues. V lost 3 bases and J 0 bases, leaving 11 bases between the germline ends. Germline V gives CDR1 LNHNV, CDR2 YYDKDF (reference sequence). For the CDR3, the DNA is TGTGCCACCAGCAGGGGGGGTACGGTGAACACTGAAGCTTTCTTT. It translates to CATSRGGTVNTEAFF.

The chain uses TRBV5-4 and TRBJ1-1; D uncertain. CDR3 size: 14 residues. Per germline, CDR1 SGHNT and CDR2 YYREEE (reference sequence). Deletions cut 4 bases from V and 0 bases from J, with 10 bases between. CDR3 nucleotide sequence: TGTGCCAGCAGCCCGGGCCGGATGAACACTGAAGCTTTCTTT. This encodes CASSPGRMNTEAFF.

The gene calls are TRBV5-1 and TRBJ2-5, with 10 bases lining up with TRBD1. The CDR3 runs 15 residues. V shed 3 bases and J 2 bases; nucleotides not matched to a gene: 4. Per the germline V gene, CDR1 is SGHRS and CDR2 is YFSETQ. In nucleotides, the CDR3 is TGCGCCAGCAGCTCCGGGACAGGGGAACAAGAGACCCAGTACTTC. It codes for CASSSGTGEQETQYF. The complete variable domain, with remaining parts taken from reference TRBV5-1 and TRBJ2-5, reads KAGVTQTPRYLIKTRGQQVTLSCSPISGHRSVSWYQQTPGQGLQFLFEYFSETQRNKGNFPGRFSGRQFSNSRSEMNVSTLELGDSALYLCASSSGTGEQETQYFGPGTRLLVL.

This sequence joins TRBV5-1 and TRBJ2-1; no reliable D call. This CDR3 region has 14 residues. Deletions cut 2 bases from V and 1 base from J, with 7 bases between. Germline V lookup: CDR1 SGHRS, CDR2 YFSETQ. The CDR3 DNA reads as TGCGCCAGCAGCTTAGCTCAATCCTACAATGAGCAGTTCTTC. Translation gives CASSLAQSYNEQFF.

The rearrangement joins TRBV10-3 to TRBJ2-2, with TRBD2 matching over 8 bases. This CDR3 spans 16 amino acids. From germline, CDR1 is ENHRY and CDR2 SYGVKD. V lost 0 bases to trimming and J lost 5 bases; unmatched junction nucleotides: 5. CDR3: CAISESGVAGTGELFF. CDR3 nucleotides: TGTGCCATCAGTGAGTCTGGGGTAGCGGGAACCGGGGAGCTGTTTTTT.

The chain has TRBV5-6 and TRBJ1-1; tentative D call: TRBD1 (6 bases). The germline V gene has CDR1 SGHDT and CDR2 YYEEEE. The CDR3 runs to 15 residues. The ends were cut back, 4 bases at V and 0 bases at J, with 13 bases in the middle. This CDR3 is CASSKDRSLNTEAFF. CDR3 in DNA: TGTGCCAGCAGCAAGGACAGATCTTTGAACACTGAAGCTTTCTTT. Full variable domain (remainder filled in from reference TRBV5-6 and TRBJ1-1): DAGVTQSPTHLIKTRGQQVTLRCSPKSGHDTVSWYQQALGQGPQFIFQYYEEEERQRGNFPDRFSGHQFPNYSSELNVNALLLGDSALYLCASSKDRSLNTEAFFGQGTRLTVV.

The V gene is TRBV4-3, the J gene TRBJ2-1; D possibly matches TRBD1 or TRBD2 (5 bases each). Germline CDR1 reads LGHNA; CDR2 reads YSLEER. Trimming shortened V by 0 bases and J by 2 bases, and 17 bases separated the two germline ends. The CDR3 consists of 18 residues. The CDR3 loop reads CASSQEPRGVAPYNEQFF. As DNA, the CDR3 is TGCGCCAGCAGCCAAGAGCCCCGAGGGGTGGCCCCCTACAATGAGCAGTTCTTC.

V usage is TRBV19 and J usage is TRBJ1-1; TRBD1 matches 7 bases. In germline, CDR1 is LNHDA, CDR2 SQIVND (reference sequence). The ends lost 10 bases at V and 1 base at J; junction bases unmatched: 15. This CDR3 has 16 residues. CDR3 sequence reads: CATRGSSGGSNTEAFF. CDR3 sequence (DNA): TGTGCCACCAGGGGGTCTTCCGGCGGGTCGAACACTGAAGCTTTCTTT. The full variable domain, in which reference TRBV19 and TRBJ1-1 provide the parts outside the CDR3, is DGGITQSPKYLFRKEGQNVTLSCEQNLNHDAMYWYRQDPGQGLRLIYYSQIVNDFQKGDIAEGYSVSREKKESFPLTVTSAQKNPTAFYLCATRGSSGGSNTEAFFGQGTRLTVV.

The CDR3 coding sequence is TGTGCCAGCTCACCGTTGATAGGGGGCAATGGCTACACCTTC. Translated: CASSPLIGGNGYTF. The rearrangement uses TRBV18 and TRBJ1-2; 7 nucleotides agree with TRBD1. This CDR3 has 14 amino acids. Germline assignment: CDR1 KGHSH and CDR2 LQKENI. V dropped 3 bases and J dropped 6; count of bases not matched to a gene: 7.

This chain joins TRBV30 and TRBJ1-5, with D possibly being TRBD1 (6 bases). V lost 0 bases and J lost 4, with 16 bases in between. The CDR3 consists of 16 residues. The germline gives CDR1 GTSNPN, CDR2 SVGIG (reference sequence). The CDR3 DNA reads as TGTGCCTGGAGTGTTTTGGGGGGCGAAGGGAATCAGCCCCAGCATTTT. Amino acid sequence: CAWSVLGGEGNQPQHF.

The V call is TRBV18, the J call TRBJ1-2; no definite D call. In germline, CDR1 is KGHSH, CDR2 LQKENI. Between the trimmed V and J ends, which lost 3 bases and 8 bases, there was a span of 13 bases. This CDR3 contains 13 residues. The CDR3 reads CASSPAVLRGYTF. CDR3 coding DNA: TGTGCCAGCTCACCCGCGGTTCTAAGGGGCTACACCTTC.

This clone was detected a few times. The chain links TRBV5-5 to TRBJ1-1; 7 bases line up with TRBD1. J lost 3 bases, V lost 4 bases, and 9 bases had no gene match. Germline lookup yields CDR1 SGHKS and CDR2 YYEKEE (reference sequence). The length of the CDR3 is 15 residues. The CDR3 region has the DNA TGTGCCAGCAGCCCTTATTCCACAGGGGACACTGAAGCTTTCTTT. It yields the protein CASSPYSTGDTEAFF.